This T cell receptor (beta chain) was sequenced for a study of T-cell reconstitution after alpha-beta-depleted transplantation in children. Preparation of the TCRbeta library involved a method that used unique molecular identifiers. TCRdb re-analysed the PCR reads in MiXCR, keeping a single row per CDR3 protein. The data show some 400,000 distinct CDR3 sequences, with over 20% seen just once and around 3.9% held by the top ten. V dropped 1 base and J dropped 2 bases, with 9 bases sitting between them. The CDR3 extends over 15 amino acids. Germline CDR1 reads LGHNA; CDR2 reads YNFKEQ. The rearrangement links TRBV4-2 to TRBJ2-1; D could derive from TRBD1 or TRBD2 (5 bases each). The sample here was PBMCs from the stem cell graft donor, taken from the stem cell graft. This clonotype originated in a human donor who donated a stem cell graft to a child with acute myeloid leukemia. CDR3 protein: CASSQVGDPYNEQFF. In DNA form, the CDR3 reads TGTGCCAGCAGCCAAGTCGGGGACCCCTACAATGAGCAGTTCTTC.